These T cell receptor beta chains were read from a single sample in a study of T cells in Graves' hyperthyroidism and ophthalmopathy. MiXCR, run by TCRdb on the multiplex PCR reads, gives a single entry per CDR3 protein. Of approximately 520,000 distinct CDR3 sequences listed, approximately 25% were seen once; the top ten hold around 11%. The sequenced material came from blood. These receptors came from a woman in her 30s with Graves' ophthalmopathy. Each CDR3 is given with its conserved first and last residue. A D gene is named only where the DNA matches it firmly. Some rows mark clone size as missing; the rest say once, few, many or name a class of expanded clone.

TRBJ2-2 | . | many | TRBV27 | TGTGCCAGCAGTTCAGCCACCGGGGAGCTGTTTTTT | CASSSATGELFF
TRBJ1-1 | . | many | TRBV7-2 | TGTGCCAGCAGCTTAACCAGGGGGAACACTGAAGCTTTCTTT | CASSLTRGNTEAFF
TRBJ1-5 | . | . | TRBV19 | TGTGCCAGTAGTATCAGGGGCGGACGGGTTCAGCCCCAGCATTTT | CASSIRGGRVQPQHF
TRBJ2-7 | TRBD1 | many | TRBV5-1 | TGCGCCAGCAGCTTGACGACAGGGAGTTTCTACGAGCAGTACTTC | CASSLTTGSFYEQYF
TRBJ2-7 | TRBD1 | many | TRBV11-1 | TGTGCCAGCAGCTTAGCGGGGCCCGGACAGGGGACCTACGAGCAGTACTTC | CASSLAGPGQGTYEQYF
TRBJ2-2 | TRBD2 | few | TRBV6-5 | TGTGCCAGCAGTTATCGTAGCGGGGAGACCGGGGAGCTGTTTTTT | CASSYRSGETGELFF
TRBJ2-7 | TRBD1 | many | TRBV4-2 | TGTGCCAGCAGCCCCTTCCCCCGGGACAGGGTTGAAGACGAGCAGTACTTC | CASSPFPRDRVEDEQYF
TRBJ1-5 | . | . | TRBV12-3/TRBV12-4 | TGTGCCAGCAGTCAAGACTCAGGGACTTGGCAGCCCCAGCATTTT | CASSQDSGTWQPQHF
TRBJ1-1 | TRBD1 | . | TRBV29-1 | TGCAGCGTAAACAGGGGGGGAAAAAACACTGAAGCTTTCTTT | CSVNRGGKNTEAFF
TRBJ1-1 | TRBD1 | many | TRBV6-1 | TGTGCCAGCAGTACCCGGACAGGGGGGAACACTGAAGCTTTCTTT | CASSTRTGGNTEAFF
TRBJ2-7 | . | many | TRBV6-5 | TGTGCCAAACGGGCAGGCGTCCACGAGCAGTACTTC | CAKRAGVHEQYF
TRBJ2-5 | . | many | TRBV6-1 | TGTGCCAGCAGGGTGGTCGGTGAGACCCAGTACTTC | CASRVVGETQYF
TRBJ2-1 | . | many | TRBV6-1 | TGTGCCAGCAGGCGGGGCCTCTCCTACAATGAGCAGTTCTTC | CASRRGLSYNEQFF
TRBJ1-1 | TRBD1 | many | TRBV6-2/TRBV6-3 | TGTGCCAGCAGTCACGCCGGGACAGGGAGGACTGAAGCTTTCTTT | CASSHAGTGRTEAFF
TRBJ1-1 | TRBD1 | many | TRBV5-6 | TGTGCCAGCAGCTTATCCGGACAGGGGGGTAGGACTGAAGCTTTCTTT | CASSLSGQGGRTEAFF
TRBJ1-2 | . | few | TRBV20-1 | TGCAGTGCTAGAAGCGGGACCCTGTACTATGGCTACACCTTC | CSARSGTLYYGYTF
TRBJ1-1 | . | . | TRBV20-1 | TGCAGTGCGCGGGGGTGGGGGGGTGAAGCTTTCTTT | CSARGWGGEAFF